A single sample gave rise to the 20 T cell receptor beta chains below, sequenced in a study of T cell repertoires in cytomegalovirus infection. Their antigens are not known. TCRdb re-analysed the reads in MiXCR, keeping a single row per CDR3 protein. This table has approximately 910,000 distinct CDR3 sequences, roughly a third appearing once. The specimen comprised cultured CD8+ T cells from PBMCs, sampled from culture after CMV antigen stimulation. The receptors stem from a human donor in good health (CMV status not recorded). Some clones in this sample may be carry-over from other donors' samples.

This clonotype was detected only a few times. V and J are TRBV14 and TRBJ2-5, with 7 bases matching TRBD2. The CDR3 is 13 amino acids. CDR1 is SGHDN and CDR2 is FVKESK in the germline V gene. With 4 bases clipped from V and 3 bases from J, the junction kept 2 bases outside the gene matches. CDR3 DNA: TGTGCCAGCAGCCGGACTAGAAAAGAGACCCAGTACTTC. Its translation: CASSRTRKETQYF. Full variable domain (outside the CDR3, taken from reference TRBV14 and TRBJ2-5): EAGVTQFPSHSVIEKGQTVTLRCDPISGHDNLYWYRRVMGKEIKFLLHFVKESKQDESGMPNNRFLAERTGGTYSTLKVQPAELEDSGVYFCASSRTRKETQYFGPGTRLLVL.

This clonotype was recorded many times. CDR3 in amino acids: CASSTPGTEDNSPLHF. CDR3 DNA: TGTGCCAGCAGTACACCCGGGACAGAAGATAATTCACCCCTCCACTTT. The chain recombines TRBV6-1 with TRBJ1-6; 7 nucleotides align to TRBD1. This CDR3 has 16 amino acids. The germline gives CDR1 MNHNS, CDR2 SASEGT. J gave up 5 bases and V 5 bases, and 9 bases lay outside the gene matches.

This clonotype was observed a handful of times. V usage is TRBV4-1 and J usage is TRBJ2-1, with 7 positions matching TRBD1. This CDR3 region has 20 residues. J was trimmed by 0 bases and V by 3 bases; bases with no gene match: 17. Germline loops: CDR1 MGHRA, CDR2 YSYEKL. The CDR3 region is CASSHRQGLDYVPSYNEQFF. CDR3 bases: TGCGCCAGCAGCCACCGACAGGGATTAGATTATGTCCCCTCCTACAATGAGCAGTTCTTC.

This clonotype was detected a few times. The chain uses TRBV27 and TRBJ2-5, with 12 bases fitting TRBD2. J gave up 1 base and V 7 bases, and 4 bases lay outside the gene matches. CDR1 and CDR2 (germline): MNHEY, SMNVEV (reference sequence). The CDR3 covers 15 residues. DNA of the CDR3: TGTGCCAGCACTCGACTAGCGGGGGTCCAAGAGACCCAGTACTTC. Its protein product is CASTRLAGVQETQYF.

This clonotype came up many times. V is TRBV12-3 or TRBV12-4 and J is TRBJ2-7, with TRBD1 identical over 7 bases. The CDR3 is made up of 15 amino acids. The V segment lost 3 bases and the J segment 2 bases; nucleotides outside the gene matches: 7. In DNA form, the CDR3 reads TGTGCCAGCAGTTTTAGTATCCAGGGGGCCTACGAGCAGTACTTC. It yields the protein CASSFSIQGAYEQYF.

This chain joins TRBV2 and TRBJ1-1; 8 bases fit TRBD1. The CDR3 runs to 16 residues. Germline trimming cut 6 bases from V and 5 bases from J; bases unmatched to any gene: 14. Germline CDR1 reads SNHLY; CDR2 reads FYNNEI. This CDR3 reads CASRVSGTGFSTEAFF. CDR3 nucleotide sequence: TGTGCCAGCAGGGTCTCCGGGACAGGATTCTCAACTGAAGCTTTCTTT.

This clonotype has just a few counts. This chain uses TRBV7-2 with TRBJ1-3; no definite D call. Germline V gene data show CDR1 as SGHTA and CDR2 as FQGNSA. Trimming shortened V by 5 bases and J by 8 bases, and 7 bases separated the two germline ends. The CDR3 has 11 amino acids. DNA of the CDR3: TGTGCCAGCAGCCACTCCGACACCATATATTTT. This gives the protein CASSHSDTIYF.

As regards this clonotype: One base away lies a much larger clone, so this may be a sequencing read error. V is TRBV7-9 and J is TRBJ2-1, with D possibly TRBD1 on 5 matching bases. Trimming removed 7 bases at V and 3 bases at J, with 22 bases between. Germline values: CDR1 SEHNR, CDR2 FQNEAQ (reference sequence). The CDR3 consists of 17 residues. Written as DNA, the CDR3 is TGTGCCAGCACCTTCCCAATCAGGGTGGATTTCTACAATGAGCAGTTCTTC. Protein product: CASTFPIRVDFYNEQFF.

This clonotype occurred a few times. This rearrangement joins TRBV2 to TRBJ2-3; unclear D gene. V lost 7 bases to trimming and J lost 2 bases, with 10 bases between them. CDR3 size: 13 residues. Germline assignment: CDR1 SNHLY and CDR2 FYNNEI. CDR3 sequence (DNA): TGTGCCAGCATAGTCTCGACCACAGATACGCAGTATTTT. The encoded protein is CASIVSTTDTQYF.

The CDR3 DNA is TGTGCCATAAGGGACAGGGGGCACGAGACCCAGTACTTC. It translates to CAIRDRGHETQYF. This chain connects TRBV19 to TRBJ2-5, with 12 positions matching TRBD1. V was pared by 10 bases and J by 5 bases, with 5 bases of the junction left unmatched. Germline assignment: CDR1 LNHDA and CDR2 SQIVND (reference sequence). The CDR3 totals 13 residues.

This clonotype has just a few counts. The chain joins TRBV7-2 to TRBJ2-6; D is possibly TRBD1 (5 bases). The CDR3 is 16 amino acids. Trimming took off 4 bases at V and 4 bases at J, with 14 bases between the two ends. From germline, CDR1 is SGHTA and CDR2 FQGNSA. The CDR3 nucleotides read TGTGCCAGCAGCTCAACAGGATTTTACGGGGCCAACGTCCTGACTTTC. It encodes CASSSTGFYGANVLTF.

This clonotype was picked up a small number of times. The CDR3 sequence is CASSGPDRMNYGYTF. CDR3 sequence (DNA): TGTGCCAGCAGCGGTCCGGACAGGATGAACTATGGCTACACCTTC. The V and J genes are TRBV7-9 and TRBJ1-2; 7 nucleotides agree with TRBD1. Per the germline V gene, CDR1 is SEHNR and CDR2 is FQNEAQ (reference sequence). The CDR3 runs 15 residues. The V segment lost 5 bases and the J segment 2 bases; nucleotides outside the gene matches: 8. Together with reference TRBV7-9 and TRBJ1-2, the CDR3 gives the full variable domain: DTGVSQNPRHKITKRGQNVTFRCDPISEHNRLYWYRQTLGQGPEFLTYFQNEAQLEKSRLLSDRFSAERPKGSFSTLEIQRTEQGDSAMYLCASSGPDRMNYGYTFGSGTRLTVV.

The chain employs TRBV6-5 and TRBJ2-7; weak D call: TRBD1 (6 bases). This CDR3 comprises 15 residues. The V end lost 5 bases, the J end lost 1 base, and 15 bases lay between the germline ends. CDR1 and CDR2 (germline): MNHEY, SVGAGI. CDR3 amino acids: CASSRTGFRSYEQYV. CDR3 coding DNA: TGTGCCAGCAGTCGTACAGGGTTTAGGTCCTACGAGCAGTACGTC.

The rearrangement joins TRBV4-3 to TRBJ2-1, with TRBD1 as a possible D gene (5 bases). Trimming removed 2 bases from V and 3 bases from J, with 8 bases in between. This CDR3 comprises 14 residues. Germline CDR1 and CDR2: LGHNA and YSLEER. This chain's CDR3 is CASSQTTGYNEQFF. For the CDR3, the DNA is TGCGCCAGCAGCCAAACTACAGGCTACAATGAGCAGTTCTTC.

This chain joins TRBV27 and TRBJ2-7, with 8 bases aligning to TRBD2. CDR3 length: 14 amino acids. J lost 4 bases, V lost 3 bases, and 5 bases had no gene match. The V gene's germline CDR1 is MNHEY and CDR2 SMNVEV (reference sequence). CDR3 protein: CASSFGGGWYEQYF. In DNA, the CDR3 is TGTGCCAGCAGTTTTGGCGGGGGGTGGTACGAGCAGTACTTC.

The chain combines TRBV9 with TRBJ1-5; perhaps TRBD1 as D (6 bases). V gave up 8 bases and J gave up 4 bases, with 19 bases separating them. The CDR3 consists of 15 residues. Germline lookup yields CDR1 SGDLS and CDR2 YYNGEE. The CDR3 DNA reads TGTGCCAGTAGTGTTGGAGGGGGGGGGAATCAGCCCCAGCATTTT. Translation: CASSVGGGGNQPQHF.

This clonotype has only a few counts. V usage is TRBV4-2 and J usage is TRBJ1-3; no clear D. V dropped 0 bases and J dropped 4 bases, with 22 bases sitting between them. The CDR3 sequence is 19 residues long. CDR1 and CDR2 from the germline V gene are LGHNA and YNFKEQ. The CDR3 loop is CASSQEPEGGNDFGNTIYF. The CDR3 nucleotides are TGTGCCAGCAGCCAAGAACCCGAGGGAGGGAACGACTTCGGAAACACCATATATTTT.

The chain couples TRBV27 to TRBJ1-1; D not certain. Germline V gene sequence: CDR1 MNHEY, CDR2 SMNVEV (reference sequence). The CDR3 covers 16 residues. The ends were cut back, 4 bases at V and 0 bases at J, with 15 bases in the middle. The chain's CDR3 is CASSSVSYHVNTEAFF. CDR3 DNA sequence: TGTGCCAGCAGTTCAGTATCTTACCATGTGAACACTGAAGCTTTCTTT.

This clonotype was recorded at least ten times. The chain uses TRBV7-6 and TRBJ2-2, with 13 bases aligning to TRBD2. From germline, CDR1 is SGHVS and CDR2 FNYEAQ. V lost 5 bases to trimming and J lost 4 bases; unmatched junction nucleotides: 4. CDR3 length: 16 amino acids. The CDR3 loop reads CASSLWTSGGTGELFF. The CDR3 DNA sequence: TGTGCCAGCAGCCTCTGGACTAGCGGGGGCACCGGGGAGCTGTTTTTT.

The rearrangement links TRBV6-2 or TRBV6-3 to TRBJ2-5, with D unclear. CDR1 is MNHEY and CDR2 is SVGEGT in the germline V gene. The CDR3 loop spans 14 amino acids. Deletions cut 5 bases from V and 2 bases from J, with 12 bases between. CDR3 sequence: CASSHTTPQETQYF. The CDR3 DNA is TGTGCCAGCAGTCACACGACACCACAAGAGACCCAGTACTTC.